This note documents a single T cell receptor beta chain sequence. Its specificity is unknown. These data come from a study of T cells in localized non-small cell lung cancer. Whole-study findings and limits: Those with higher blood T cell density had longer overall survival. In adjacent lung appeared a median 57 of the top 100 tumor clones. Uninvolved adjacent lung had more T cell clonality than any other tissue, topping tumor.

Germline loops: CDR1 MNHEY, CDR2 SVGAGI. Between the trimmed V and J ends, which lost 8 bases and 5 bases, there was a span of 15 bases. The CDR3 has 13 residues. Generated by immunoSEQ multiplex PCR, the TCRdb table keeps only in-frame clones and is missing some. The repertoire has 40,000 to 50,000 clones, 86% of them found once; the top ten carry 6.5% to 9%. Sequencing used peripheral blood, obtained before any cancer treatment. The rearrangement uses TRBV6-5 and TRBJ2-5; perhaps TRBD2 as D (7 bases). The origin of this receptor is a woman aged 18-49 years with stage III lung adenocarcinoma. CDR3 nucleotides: TGTGCCAGCGGGCGGGGGCGCGGTGAGACCCAGTACTTC. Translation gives CASGRGRGETQYF.